Below, 21 T cell receptor beta chains from the same sample are listed, as sequenced in a study of CD8+CD57+ T cells in acquired aplastic anemia. Investigators profiled TCR beta VDJ and CDR3 from genomic DNA template. TCRdb re-called the reads through MiXCR, storing one row per CDR3 protein. The sample lists around 180,000 distinct CDR3 sequences, approximately 60% occurring once. The specimen was sorted CD4+, CD8+, or CD8+CD57+ T cells (not recorded which) from PBMCs. These receptors were obtained from a human donor in good health.

This chain links TRBV20-1 with TRBJ2-3; D call uncertain. The germline V gene encodes CDR1 DFQATT and CDR2 SNEGSKA (reference sequence). CDR3 length: 12 residues. Deletions cut 6 bases from V and 4 bases from J, with 11 bases between. The CDR3 coding sequence is TGCAGTGCCAACTCGGGCGCAGATACGCAGTATTTT. It codes for CSANSGADTQYF.

The chain uses TRBV7-2 and TRBJ2-1, with a tentative D call TRBD2 (6 bases). Germline V lookup: CDR1 SGHTA, CDR2 FQGNSA. The CDR3 is 14 residues long. Trimming shortened V by 0 bases and J by 6 bases, and 9 bases separated the two germline ends. DNA for the CDR3: TGTGCCAGCAGCTTAGCGGGACTGACCAATGAGCAGTTCTTC. Translated: CASSLAGLTNEQFF.

This chain uses TRBV7-8 with TRBJ1-2; 7 bases are shared with TRBD1. Germline trimming cut 11 bases from V and 4 bases from J; bases unmatched to any gene: 7. This CDR3 is built from 12 residues. Germline CDR1 SGHVS, CDR2 FQNEAQ. The CDR3 bases are TGTGCCGGGGGAGACAGGGTCTATGGCTACACCTTC. Encoded protein: CAGGDRVYGYTF.

The rearrangement links TRBV6-5 to TRBJ2-7, with D perhaps TRBD2 (6 bases). The V gene's germline CDR1 is MNHEY and CDR2 SVGAGI. V was cut by 0 bases and J by 2 bases, with 11 bases left in between. CDR3 length equals 15 residues. The CDR3 spells CASSYSTRDPYEQYF. CDR3 coding DNA: TGTGCCAGCAGTTACTCTACGCGGGATCCCTACGAGCAGTACTTC.

This chain connects TRBV5-1 to TRBJ2-3; D is undetermined. The CDR3 contains 14 residues. Germline V gene data show CDR1 as SGHRS and CDR2 as YFSETQ. Deletions cut 0 bases from V and 2 bases from J, with 7 bases between. CDR3 loop: CASSLDSYTDTQYF. The CDR3 bases are TGCGCCAGCAGCTTGGACAGTTACACAGATACGCAGTATTTT.

This clonotype was picked up many times. This chain links TRBV7-9 with TRBJ2-3; 7 nucleotides line up with TRBD2. Germline values: CDR1 SEHNR, CDR2 FQNEAQ (reference sequence). The CDR3 has 14 amino acids. The J segment lost 6 bases and the V segment lost 3 bases, leaving 6 bases of the junction unmatched. The CDR3 DNA sequence: TGTGCCAGCAGCTTGCGGACTAGTGTGGATACGCAGTATTTT. Translation: CASSLRTSVDTQYF.

About this clonotype itself: At one end the junction does not follow the germline gene, possibly because of a read error. V is TRBV6-5 and J is TRBJ2-1; 7 nucleotides agree with TRBD2. The CDR3 covers 13 residues. Germline V gives CDR1 MNHEY, CDR2 SVGAGI. The CDR3 loop reads CASSYRDYNERFF. The CDR3 DNA sequence: TGTGCCAGCAGCTACCGGGACTACAATGAGCGGTTCTTC.

V usage is TRBV29-1 and J usage is TRBJ2-1, with D possibly TRBD1 on 6 matching bases. Trimming removed 6 bases from V and 9 bases from J, with 12 bases in between. The CDR3 runs to 11 residues. Germline V lookup: CDR1 SQVTM, CDR2 ANQGSEA. CDR3 region: CSVRTGSEQFF. In DNA, the CDR3 is TGCAGCGTCAGAACAGGGAGTGAGCAGTTCTTC.

The J gene is TRBJ1-4, the V gene TRBV10-2; 8 bases line up with TRBD1. V was clipped by 0 bases and J by 7 bases; unmatched bases: 4. The germline CDR1 and CDR2 sequences are WSHSY and SAAADI. The CDR3 is 15 residues long. The CDR3 loop is CASSESPGGIEKLFF. As DNA, the CDR3 is TGCGCCAGCAGTGAGTCCCCAGGGGGCATTGAAAAACTGTTTTTT.

The chain couples TRBV7-2 to TRBJ1-1; possible D gene TRBD1, 6 bases. Between the trimmed V and J ends, which lost 3 bases and 6 bases, there was a span of 14 bases. The germline V gene encodes CDR1 SGHTA and CDR2 FQGNSA. This CDR3 is built from 14 residues. The CDR3: CASSFRLGQSEAFF. For the CDR3, the DNA is TGTGCCAGCAGCTTTCGACTCGGACAGTCTGAAGCTTTCTTT.

On this clonotype: One junction end does not reproduce the germline sequence, and a read error may be involved. The chain uses TRBV7-9 and TRBJ1-4; weak D call: TRBD1 (5 bases). The CDR3 is made up of 14 amino acids. Germline V gene sequence: CDR1 SEHNR, CDR2 FQNEAQ (reference sequence). CDR3 protein: CASSFFQGNEELSF. CDR3 sequence (DNA): TGTGCCAGCAGCTTCTTCCAGGGTAATGAAGAACTGTCTTTT.

A word on this clonotype: The CDR3 ends on some other residue instead of the conserved phenylalanine or tryptophan, so this is likely a read error. The limits of the CDR3 on the DNA are not certain, so only TCRdb's listed CDR3 is given. The chain is built from TRBV5-1 and TRBJ2-4; TRBD1 is the table's D call and was not checked against the DNA. Germline V gene sequence: CDR1 SGHRS, CDR2 YFSETQ. The CDR3 totals 9 residues, both ends included. The CDR3 reads CASSLADRA.

This clonotype has only one observation. The junction shows a germline mismatch at one end, possibly a read error. This chain connects TRBV10-1 to TRBJ1-2; D is unresolved. Germline V CDR1 and CDR2: WNHNN, SYGVQD (reference sequence). This CDR3 comprises 12 residues. CDR3 bases: TGCGCCAGCAGTGACCTCAACTATGACTACACCTTC. This codes for CASSDLNYDYTF.

The chain couples TRBV10-1 to TRBJ2-5; 7 bases line up with TRBD2. Trimming took 0 bases from V and 2 from J; bases not matched to a gene: 6. The CDR3 contains 16 residues. Germline V gene lookup returns CDR1 WNHNN and CDR2 SYGVQD (reference sequence). DNA for the CDR3: TGCGCCAGCAGTGAGTCGAACCAGGGAGGGCAAGAGACCCAGTACTTC. Translating it yields CASSESNQGGQETQYF.

Remarks on this clonotype: Relative to the germline gene, one junction end is altered; a read error may explain this. The genes are TRBV10-1 and TRBJ2-1, with TRBD1 matching over 10 bases. The CDR3 loop spans 16 amino acids. Germline CDR1 and CDR2: WNHNN and SYGVQD (reference sequence). CDR3 nucleotide sequence: TGTGCCAGCAGTCGCGGCCGGGACAGGGGTAGTAATGAGCAGTTCTTC. It encodes CASSRGRDRGSNEQFF.

The chain carries TRBV7-6 and TRBJ1-2; maybe TRBD1 (6 bases). Deletions cut 4 bases from V and 5 bases from J, with 11 bases between. CDR1 is SGHVS, CDR2 FNYEAQ, per germline. The CDR3 has 13 residues. CDR3 sequence (DNA): TGTGCCAGCAGCTCATCAGGGGCTTATGGCTACACCTTC. As protein: CASSSSGAYGYTF.

The chain's CDR3 is CASSAARLSYNEQFF. CDR3 DNA sequence: TGTGCCAGCAGCGCTGCTAGGTTATCGTACAATGAGCAGTTCTTC. The rearrangement uses TRBV9 and TRBJ2-1; D ambiguous. This CDR3 has 15 residues. The germline V and J ends were trimmed by 3 bases and 4 bases, with 14 bases remaining between them. Germline lookup yields CDR1 SGDLS and CDR2 YYNGEE.

This rearrangement joins TRBV7-2 to TRBJ1-5; no firm D call. Trimming shortened V by 3 bases and J by 0 bases, and 6 bases separated the two germline ends. The CDR3 runs to 14 residues. CDR1 is SGHTA and CDR2 is FQGNSA in the germline V gene. The CDR3 spells CASSFGYSNQPQHF. CDR3 nucleotides: TGTGCCAGCAGCTTTGGCTATAGCAATCAGCCCCAGCATTTT.

This clonotype has more than one count but fewer than ten. Relative to the germline gene, one junction end is altered; a read error may explain this. The rearrangement uses TRBV7-7 and TRBJ2-2, with D unresolved. Germline V CDR1 and CDR2: SSHAT, FNYEAQ (reference sequence). The CDR3 spans 12 residues. CDR3 residues: CASSPPTGELFF. The CDR3 bases are TGTGCTAGCAGCCCCCCGACCGGGGAGCTGTTTTTT. The complete variable domain, with remaining parts taken from reference TRBV7-7 and TRBJ2-2, reads GAGVSQSPRYKVTKRGQDVTLRCDPISSHATLYWYQQALGQGPEFLTYFNYEAQPDKSGLPSDRFSAERPEGSISTLTIQRTEQRDSAMYRCASSPPTGELFFGEGSRLTVL.

The chain is built from TRBV29-1 and TRBJ2-1, with 12 bases identical to TRBD2. Trimming at V came to 4 bases and at J to 5 bases, leaving 9 bases not matched to a gene. The CDR3 is made up of 16 amino acids. The germline gives CDR1 SQVTM, CDR2 ANQGSEA. CDR3 region: CSVGRLAGEIHNEQFF. For the CDR3, the DNA is TGCAGCGTTGGAAGACTAGCGGGAGAGATACACAATGAGCAGTTCTTC.

This clonotype came up a few times. V and J are TRBV6-1 and TRBJ1-3, with D hard to call. The germline V gene encodes CDR1 MNHNS and CDR2 SASEGT. The CDR3 spans 14 residues. With 7 bases removed from V and 0 bases from J, the gap between germline ends came to 10 bases. The CDR3 DNA sequence: TGTGCCAGCATCCCATCTACCTCTGGAAACACCATATATTTT. Protein: CASIPSTSGNTIYF.